Below, 10 T cell receptor beta chains from the same sample are listed, as sequenced in a study of blood T cell repertoires in COVID-19. Libraries were prepared by immunoSEQ multiplex PCR; TCRdb keeps only in-frame clonotypes and omits some of them. The top ten hold 3% to 4.5% of the sample, which has some 130,000 clones, roughly 85% seen once. The sequenced material came from peripheral blood. These TCRs come from a man in his fifties or sixties with acute or convalescent COVID-19.

V usage is TRBV9 and J usage is TRBJ1-6; no firm D call. The germline CDR1 and CDR2 sequences are SGDLS and YYNGEE. The CDR3 loop spans 15 amino acids. Between the trimmed V and J ends, which lost 2 bases and 5 bases, there was a span of 11 bases. The CDR3 nucleotides read TGTGCCAGCAGCGTCTCCCCTTTCGATAATTCACCCCTCCACTTT. Encoded protein: CASSVSPFDNSPLHF.

The rearrangement links TRBV27 to TRBJ2-5; 14 nucleotides agree with TRBD2. The ends lost 5 bases at V and 4 bases at J; junction bases unmatched: 9. The germline V gene has CDR1 MNHEY and CDR2 SMNVEV (reference sequence). This CDR3 is 17 amino acids long. The CDR3 region is CASSPSGTSGSRETQYF. The CDR3 DNA sequence: TGTGCCAGCAGTCCCTCCGGGACTAGCGGGAGTCGAGAGACCCAGTACTTC.

The chain joins TRBV11-1 to TRBJ1-1; 7 bases map to TRBD1. The V gene end was trimmed by 10 bases and the J gene end by 1 base; junction bases not matched to a gene: 6. The CDR3 is 13 amino acids. Germline V gives CDR1 SGHAT, CDR2 FQDESV (reference sequence). CDR3 nucleotides: TGTGCCACCGAGGGGGCCGGGAACACTGAAGCTTTCTTT. It specifies CATEGAGNTEAFF.

This clone came up once. The gene calls are TRBV29-1 and TRBJ2-1; D may be TRBD2 (6 bases). Germline V lookup: CDR1 SQVTM, CDR2 ANQGSEA. The CDR3 extends over 15 amino acids. The V end was cut by 0 bases, the J end by 8 bases, with 17 bases between. CDR3 region: CSVEERAGTRDEQFF. In DNA, the CDR3 is TGCAGCGTTGAAGAACGGGCGGGAACTCGCGATGAGCAGTTCTTC.

V is TRBV3-1 (or the pseudogene TRBV3-2) and J is TRBJ1-2; 8 positions match TRBD1. The V gene end was trimmed by 7 bases and the J gene end by 1 base; junction bases not matched to a gene: 11. CDR1 is LGHDT and CDR2 is YNNKEL in the germline V gene (reference sequence). CDR3 size: 16 residues. DNA of the CDR3: TGTGCCAGCAAACGGACAGGGAGTTCCCTTAACTATGGCTACACCTTC. Translation: CASKRTGSSLNYGYTF.

The chain has TRBV6-1 and TRBJ2-1; TRBD2 agrees at 7 bases. The J segment lost 7 bases and the V segment lost 4 bases, leaving 13 bases of the junction unmatched. There are 16 residues in the CDR3. Germline CDR1 is MNHNS and CDR2 is SASEGT. The CDR3 sequence is CASSGDWRELRNEQFF. CDR3 sequence (DNA): TGTGCCAGCAGTGGGGACTGGCGGGAGTTAAGGAATGAGCAGTTCTTC.

The chain has TRBV23-1 and TRBJ2-2; tentative D call: TRBD2 (6 bases). TRBV23-1 is an ORF, and what it does is uncertain. CDR3 length equals 13 residues. V was pared by 1 base and J by 8 bases, with 8 bases between. The CDR3 spells CASSQWREGELFF. The CDR3 nucleotides read TGCGCCAGCAGTCAATGGCGGGAAGGGGAGCTGTTTTTT.

This rearrangement joins TRBV18 to TRBJ2-3; 10 nucleotides line up with TRBD1. CDR3 size: 17 residues. V gave up 8 bases and J gave up 2 bases; unmatched junction bases: 13. The germline V gene has CDR1 KGHSH and CDR2 LQKENI. The CDR3: CASLRTGGSSYTDTQYF. Here the CDR3 DNA reads TGTGCCAGCCTACGGACAGGGGGAAGTTCCTACACAGATACGCAGTATTTT.

There are a few counts of this clone. V gene TRBV10-2 combines with J gene TRBJ1-5, with D possibly TRBD1 on 6 matching bases. V lost 6 bases and J lost 10, with 16 bases in between. CDR1 and CDR2 from the germline V gene are WSHSY and SAAADI. The CDR3 has 13 amino acids. DNA for the CDR3: TGCGCCAGCAGGGATAGTGGGGGGGGCCCCCAGCATTTT. Translation: CASRDSGGGPQHF.

This chain connects TRBV5-1 to TRBJ1-1; 10 nucleotides agree with TRBD1. V shed 4 bases and J 3 bases; nucleotides not matched to a gene: 15. The CDR3 has 18 residues. Germline CDR1 SGHRS, CDR2 YFSETQ. CDR3 DNA sequence: TGCGCCAGCAGCCTTCAGTACCGGGACAGGGGAGCGGACACTGAAGCTTTCTTT. Its translation is CASSLQYRDRGADTEAFF.